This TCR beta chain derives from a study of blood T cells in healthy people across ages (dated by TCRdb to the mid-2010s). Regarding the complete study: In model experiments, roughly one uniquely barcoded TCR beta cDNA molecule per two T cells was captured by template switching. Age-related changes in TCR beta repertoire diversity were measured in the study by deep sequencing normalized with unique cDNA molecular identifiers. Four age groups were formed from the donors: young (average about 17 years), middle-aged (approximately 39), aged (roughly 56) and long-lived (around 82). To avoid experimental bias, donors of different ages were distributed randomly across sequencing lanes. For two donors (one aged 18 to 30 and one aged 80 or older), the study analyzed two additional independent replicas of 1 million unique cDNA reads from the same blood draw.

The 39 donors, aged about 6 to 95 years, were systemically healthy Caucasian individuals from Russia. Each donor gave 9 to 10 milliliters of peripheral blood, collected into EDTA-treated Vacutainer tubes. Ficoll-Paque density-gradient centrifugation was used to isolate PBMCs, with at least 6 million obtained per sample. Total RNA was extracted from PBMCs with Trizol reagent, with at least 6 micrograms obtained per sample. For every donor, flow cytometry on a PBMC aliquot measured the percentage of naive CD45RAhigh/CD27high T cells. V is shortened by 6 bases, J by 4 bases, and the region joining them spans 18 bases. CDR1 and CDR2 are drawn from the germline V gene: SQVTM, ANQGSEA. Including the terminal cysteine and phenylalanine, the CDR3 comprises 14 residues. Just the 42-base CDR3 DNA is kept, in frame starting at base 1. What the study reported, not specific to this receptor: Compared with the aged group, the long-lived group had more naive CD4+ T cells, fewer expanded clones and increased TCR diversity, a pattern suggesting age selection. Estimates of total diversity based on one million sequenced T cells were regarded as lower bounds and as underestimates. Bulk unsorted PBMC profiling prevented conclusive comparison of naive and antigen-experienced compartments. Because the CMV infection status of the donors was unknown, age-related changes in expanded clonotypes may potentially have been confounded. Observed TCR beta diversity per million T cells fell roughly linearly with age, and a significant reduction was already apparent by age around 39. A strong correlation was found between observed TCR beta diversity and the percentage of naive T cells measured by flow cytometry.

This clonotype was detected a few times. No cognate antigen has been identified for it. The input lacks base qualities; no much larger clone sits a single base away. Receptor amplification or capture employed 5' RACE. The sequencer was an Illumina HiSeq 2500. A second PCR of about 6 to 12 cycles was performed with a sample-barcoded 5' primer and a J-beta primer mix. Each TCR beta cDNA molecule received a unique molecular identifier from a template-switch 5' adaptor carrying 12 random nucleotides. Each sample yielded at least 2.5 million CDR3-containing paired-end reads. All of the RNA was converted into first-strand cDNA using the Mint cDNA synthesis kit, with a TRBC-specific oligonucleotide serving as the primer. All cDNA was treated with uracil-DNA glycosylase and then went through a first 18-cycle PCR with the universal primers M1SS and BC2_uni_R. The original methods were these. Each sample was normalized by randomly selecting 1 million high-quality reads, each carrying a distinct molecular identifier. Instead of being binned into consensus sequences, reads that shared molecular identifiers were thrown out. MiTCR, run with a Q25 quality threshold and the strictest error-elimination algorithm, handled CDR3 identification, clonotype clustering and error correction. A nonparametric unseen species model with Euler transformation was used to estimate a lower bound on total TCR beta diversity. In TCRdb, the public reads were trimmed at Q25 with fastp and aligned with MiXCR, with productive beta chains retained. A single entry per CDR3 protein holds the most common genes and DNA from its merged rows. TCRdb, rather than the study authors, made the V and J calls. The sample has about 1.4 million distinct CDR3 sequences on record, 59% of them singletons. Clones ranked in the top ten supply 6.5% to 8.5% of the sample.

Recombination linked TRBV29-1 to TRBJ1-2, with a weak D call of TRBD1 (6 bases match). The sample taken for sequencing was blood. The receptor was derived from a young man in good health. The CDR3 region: CSVDILQGGYGYTF. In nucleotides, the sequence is TGCAGCGTCGATATACTCCAAGGGGGCTATGGCTACACCTTC.